This T cell receptor beta chain comes out of a study of blood T cell repertoires in COVID-19. The wider study: T cells, B-cell-depleted T cells, or PBMCs provided the cDNA or gDNA that served as material.

TCRdb's table, derived via immunoSEQ multiplex PCR, lists solely in-frame clones and lacks some. The sample has about 270,000 clones; 85% to 95% are singletons. Researchers sorted participants into cohorts using their self-reported clinical history. Exposed volunteers were people who met a COVID-19 case within 2 weeks before study entry. Looked up from germline, CDR1 is WSHSY and CDR2 is SAAADI. V lost 3 bases to trimming and J lost 3 bases, with 15 bases between them. The CDR3 spans 15 residues. This receptor was identified in a man aged 35 to 55 who had been exposed to COVID-19. Sequencing used PBMCs or T cells enriched from blood (not recorded which). This chain connects TRBV10-2 to TRBJ2-7; TRBD2 might be the D (5 bases). In nucleotides, the CDR3 is TGCGCCAGCAGTGATTTCCAGGACTTGCGCTACGAGCAGTACTTC. Its protein is CASSDFQDLRYEQYF.